This T cell receptor beta chain is drawn from a study of blood T cell repertoires in COVID-19. Measured with immunoSEQ multiplex PCR; TCRdb has only the in-frame clones, and not every one. The sample has hundreds of thousands of clones, about 83% seen once. Germline-derived CDR1 and CDR2 are SGHTA and FQGNSA. The CDR3 is made up of 14 amino acids. J lost 7 bases, V lost 6 bases, and 6 bases had no gene match. The count of this clone is one. The sample was PBMCs or T cells enriched from blood (not recorded which). V gene TRBV7-2 combines with J gene TRBJ1-5, with 10 bases fitting TRBD1. This sequence was found in a woman in her thirties or forties who had recovered from COVID-19. The CDR3 DNA reads TGTGCCAGCAGTCCCGGGACAGGGGTCCAGCCCCAGCATTTT. It specifies CASSPGTGVQPQHF.